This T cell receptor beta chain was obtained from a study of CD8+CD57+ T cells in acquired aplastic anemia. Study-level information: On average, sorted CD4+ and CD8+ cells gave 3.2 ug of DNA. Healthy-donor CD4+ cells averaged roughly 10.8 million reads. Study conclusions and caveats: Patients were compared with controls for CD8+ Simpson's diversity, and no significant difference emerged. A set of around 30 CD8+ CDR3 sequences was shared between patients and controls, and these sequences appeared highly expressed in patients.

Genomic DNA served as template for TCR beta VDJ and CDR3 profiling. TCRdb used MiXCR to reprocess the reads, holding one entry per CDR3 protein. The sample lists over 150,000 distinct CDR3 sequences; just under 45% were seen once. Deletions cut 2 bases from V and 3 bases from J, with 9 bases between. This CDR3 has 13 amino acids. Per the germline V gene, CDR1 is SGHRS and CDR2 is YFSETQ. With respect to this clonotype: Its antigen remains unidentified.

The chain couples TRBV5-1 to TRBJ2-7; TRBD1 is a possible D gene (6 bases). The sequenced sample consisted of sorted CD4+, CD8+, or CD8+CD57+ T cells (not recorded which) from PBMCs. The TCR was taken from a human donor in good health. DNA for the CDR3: TGCGCCAGCAGCTTCGTACAGGGCTACGAGCAGTACTTC. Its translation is CASSFVQGYEQYF.